This is a list of T cell receptor beta chains from one sample in a study of blood T cell repertoires in COVID-19. Method: immunoSEQ multiplex PCR; TCRdb's copy keeps in-frame clones and lacks some. The table shows under 200,000 clones, with around 83% occurring only once. Specimen: peripheral blood. Source of these receptors: a human donor in a cohort sampled during active COVID-19. Each CDR3 is given with its conserved first and last residue. The D gene is left open where the match is weak. Only some rows state a clone size, as once, few, many or a class for expanded clones.

13,once,TRBD2,TRBV6-2/TRBV6-3,TRBJ2-1,CASSLSGGNEQFF,TGTGCCAGCAGCCTCTCGGGGGGCAATGAGCAGTTCTTC
11,.,.,TRBV28,TRBJ1-6,CASSYRGLLHF,TGTGCCAGCAGTTACCGGGGACTCCTCCACTTT
15,.,TRBD1,TRBV5-1,TRBJ2-7,CASSSWTGVSDEQYF,TGCGCCAGCAGCTCCTGGACAGGGGTTTCCGACGAGCAGTACTTC
14,once,.,TRBV7-9,TRBJ2-7,CASSPEGGSYEQYF,TGTGCCAGCAGCCCGGAGGGGGGGAGCTACGAGCAGTACTTC
16,.,.,TRBV19,TRBJ2-6,CASSPRTVSGANVLTF,TGTGCCAGTAGTCCCCGGACAGTTTCTGGGGCCAACGTCCTGACTTTC
15,.,.,TRBV18,TRBJ1-2,CASSPRNGGEGGYTF,TGTGCCAGCTCACCACGAAACGGGGGGGAAGGCGGCTACACCTTC
12,.,.,TRBV3-1/TRBV3-2,TRBJ1-1,CASSHQGMQAFF,TGTGCCAGCAGCCATCAGGGCATGCAAGCTTTCTTT
15,.,TRBD2,TRBV20-1,TRBJ2-7,CSASSVGLAGAEQYF,TGCAGTGCTAGTTCCGTCGGACTAGCGGGAGCCGAGCAGTACTTC
15,.,.,TRBV29-1,TRBJ2-7,CSVVPDEGLSYEQYF,TGCAGCGTTGTTCCCGACGAGGGTTTATCCTACGAGCAGTACTTC
13,.,TRBD1,TRBV19,TRBJ2-7,CASITGQGYEQYF,TGTGCCAGTATCACGGGACAGGGGTACGAGCAGTACTTC
13,.,.,TRBV27,TRBJ1-5,CASSFSGGQPQHF,TGTGCCAGCAGTTTTTCAGGAGGCCAGCCCCAGCATTTT
16,.,TRBD2,TRBV7-6,TRBJ2-3,CASSWDSGRFTDTQYF,TGTGCCAGCAGCTGGGATAGCGGGAGGTTTACAGATACGCAGTATTTT
15,.,TRBD1,TRBV5-4,TRBJ1-2,CASSLAMGQGYGYTF,TGTGCCAGCAGCTTGGCGATGGGACAGGGTTATGGCTACACCTTC
14,.,.,TRBV18,TRBJ2-7,CASSHGQINYEQYF,TGTGCCAGCTCACATGGACAGATTAACTACGAGCAGTACTTC
15,.,.,TRBV7-8,TRBJ1-4,CASSSSAGINEKLFF,TGTGCCAGCAGCTCCTCGGCGGGAATTAATGAAAAACTGTTTTTT
16,.,TRBD1,TRBV18,TRBJ2-1,CASSPWTGEIYNEQFF,TGTGCCAGCTCACCATGGACAGGGGAGATCTACAATGAGCAGTTCTTC
15,.,.,TRBV9,TRBJ2-1,CASSVEAGSYNEQFF,TGTGCCAGCAGCGTAGAGGCGGGATCCTACAATGAGCAGTTCTTC
17,.,TRBD2,TRBV7-8,TRBJ2-5,CASSLEGLAVPTETQYF,TGTGCCAGCAGCTTAGAGGGACTAGCGGTCCCTACGGAGACCCAGTACTTC
14,.,.,TRBV9,TRBJ2-3,CASNGGAGTDTQYF,TGTGCCAGCAATGGAGGGGCCGGTACAGATACGCAGTATTTT
14,.,.,TRBV18,TRBJ1-1,CASSPGGSNTEAFF,TGTGCCAGCTCACCGGGGGGATCGAACACTGAAGCTTTCTTT
15,.,.,TRBV4-2,TRBJ2-7,CASSQEGASTYEQYF,TGTGCCAGCAGCCAAGAAGGGGCCTCCACCTACGAGCAGTACTTC
16,.,TRBD2,TRBV19,TRBJ2-1,CASSIGSGRGANEQFF,TGTGCCAGTAGTATAGGGAGCGGGAGGGGGGCCAATGAGCAGTTCTTC
15,.,.,TRBV5-4,TRBJ2-3,CASSLGGQVTDTQYF,TGTGCCAGCAGCTTGGGAGGGCAGGTCACAGATACGCAGTATTTT
14,few,TRBD2,TRBV3-1/TRBV3-2,TRBJ2-1,CASSPVAGGNEQFF,TGTGCCAGCAGCCCGGTAGCGGGAGGGAATGAGCAGTTCTTC
14,.,.,TRBV7-8,TRBJ1-2,CASSLKAVNYGYTF,TGTGCCAGCAGCTTAAAGGCGGTTAACTATGGCTACACCTTC
15,.,TRBD2,TRBV7-2,TRBJ2-2,CASSFAGGQGGELFF,TGTGCCAGCAGCTTTGCGGGAGGGCAAGGCGGGGAGCTGTTTTTT
15,.,TRBD1,TRBV19,TRBJ1-5,CASSMGTGLNQPQHF,TGTGCCAGTAGTATGGGGACAGGACTCAATCAGCCCCAGCATTTT
18,once,TRBD2,TRBV18,TRBJ2-7,CASSRQGGLGLAGAEQYF,TGTGCCAGCTCCCGACAGGGGGGTCTGGGACTAGCGGGAGCCGAGCAGTACTTC
13,few,.,TRBV7-2,TRBJ1-1,CASSLSQVTEAFF,TGTGCCAGCAGCTTAAGTCAGGTTACTGAAGCTTTCTTT
13,.,.,TRBV28,TRBJ2-7,CASTPFDSYEQYF,TGTGCCAGCACCCCTTTTGACAGCTACGAGCAGTACTTC
16,few,.,TRBV27,TRBJ1-2,CASSLSNRPGFYGYTF,TGTGCCAGCAGTTTATCGAATCGACCAGGGTTCTATGGCTACACCTTC
13,.,.,TRBV4-3,TRBJ1-1,CASSQARGTEAFF,TGCGCCAGCAGCCAAGCAAGGGGTACTGAAGCTTTCTTT